Shown below are 23 T cell receptor beta chains from a single sample sequenced in a study of circulating CD8 cells and anti-PD-1 response in melanoma. From live CD3+CD8+TCRalphabeta+ cells, four PD-1 and/or TIGIT subsets were sorted. Using approximately 16 ng of total RNA, TCR libraries were made with the QIAseq Immune Repertoire TCR panel. TCRdb re-analysed the reads in MiXCR, keeping a single row per CDR3 protein. This sample has hundreds of distinct CDR3 sequences, with under 11% found just once. This sample comprised CD8+ T cells from PBMCs, obtained at baseline or after one month of anti-PD-1 therapy (not recorded which). Receptors were obtained from a human donor with melanoma.

This clonotype is labeled as medium-sized (0.01 to 0.1%). One end of the junction does not line up with germline, which may come from a read error. The chain recombines TRBV25-1 with TRBJ1-6; the D is unclear. Germline V CDR1 and CDR2: MGHDK, SYGVNS. The CDR3 is 14 amino acids. The CDR3 region has the DNA TGTGCCAGCAGTGAATCGGCAGGAAATTCACCCCCCCACTTT. As protein: CASSESAGNSPPHF. Supplemented by reference TRBV25-1 and TRBJ1-6, the full variable domain reads EADIYQTPRYLVIGTGKKITLECSQTMGHDKMYWYQQDPGMELHLIHYSYGVNSTEKGDLSSESTVSRIRTEHFPLTLESARPSHTSQYLCASSESAGNSPPHFGNGTRLTVT.

Judged by abundance, this clonotype is medium-sized. The V call is TRBV14, the J call TRBJ2-3; 11 bases are a match to TRBD2. Trimming took 5 bases from V and 6 from J; bases not matched to a gene: 10. This CDR3 contains 16 residues. Germline V gene lookup returns CDR1 SGHDN and CDR2 FVKESK. Here the CDR3 reads CASSATLAGGPDTQYF. Here the CDR3 DNA reads TGTGCCAGCAGCGCCACTTTAGCGGGGGGGCCTGATACGCAGTATTTT.

This clonotype is categorized as medium-sized. The V and J genes are TRBV19 and TRBJ2-2; TRBD1 matches at 8 bases. Germline V CDR1 and CDR2: LNHDA, SQIVND (reference sequence). The V gene end was trimmed by 6 bases and the J gene end by 3 bases; junction bases not matched to a gene: 6. The CDR3 has 15 amino acids. In DNA, the CDR3 is TGTGCCAGTAGCACCGGACAGGGACACACCGGGGAGCTGTTTTTT. This encodes CASSTGQGHTGELFF.

This clonotype is large. The V call is TRBV24-1, the J call TRBJ1-2; a possible D gene is TRBD1 (5 bases). Germline CDR1 KGHDR, CDR2 SFDVKD. There are 14 residues in the CDR3. V lost 5 bases, J lost 3 bases, and 12 bases lay in between. The DNA of the CDR3 is TGTGCCACCAGTGGGGGCAGGGCGGACTATGGCTACACCTTC. It is translated as CATSGGRADYGYTF.

By share, this clonotype counts as large. This chain links TRBV6-2 or TRBV6-3 with TRBJ2-7, with 8 positions matching TRBD2. The CDR3 length is 14 residues. V trimming: 2 bases; J trimming: 5 bases; junction bases outside the gene matches: 5. Germline-derived CDR1 and CDR2 are MNHEY and SVGEGT. The DNA for the CDR3 is TGTGCCAGCAGTTACCGGGAGGGCGCGAACGAGCAGTACTTC. Translated: CASSYREGANEQYF.

This clonotype ranks as large. Just one base apart from a much larger clone, this may be a read error. The chain joins TRBV18 to TRBJ2-1, with a possible D match to TRBD1 (5 bases). The CDR3 totals 14 residues. Per the germline V gene, CDR1 is KGHSH and CDR2 is LQKENI. With 2 bases removed from V and 3 bases from J, the gap between germline ends came to 8 bases. CDR3 sequence (DNA): TGTGCCAGCTCACCAGCAGGGTACTACAATGAGCAGTTCTTC. Residues: CASSPAGYYNEQFF. Full variable domain (rest looked up from reference TRBV18 and TRBJ2-1): NAGVMQNPRHLVRRRGQEARLRCSPMKGHSHVYWYRQLPEEGLKFMVYLQKENIIDESGMPKERFSAEFPKEGPSILRIQQVVRGDSAAYFCASSPAGYYNEQFFGPGTRLTVL.

This clonotype is labeled large (0.1 to 1%). The V call is TRBV2, the J call TRBJ1-4, with a possible D match to TRBD1 (6 bases). Trimming removed 6 bases at V and 4 bases at J, with 12 bases between. The CDR3 length is 14 residues. CDR1 and CDR2 (germline): SNHLY, FYNNEI. CDR3: CASSAGGDNEKLFF. CDR3 DNA: TGTGCCAGCAGCGCCGGGGGCGATAATGAAAAACTGTTTTTT.

Judged by abundance, this clonotype is large (0.1 to 1%). The rearrangement joins TRBV27 to TRBJ2-5; D not resolved. The germline gives CDR1 MNHEY, CDR2 SMNVEV (reference sequence). The CDR3 spans 13 residues. Trimming stripped 2 bases from V and 1 base from J, with 5 bases between. DNA of the CDR3: TGTGCCAGCAGTTTAAGTAGCCAAGAGACCCAGTACTTC. Translating gives CASSLSSQETQYF.

In its sample, this clonotype is large. The chain couples TRBV2 to TRBJ2-7; no firm D call. The length of the CDR3 is 11 residues. Trimming removed 8 bases from V and 5 bases from J, with 10 bases in between. The germline gives CDR1 SNHLY, CDR2 FYNNEI. In DNA, the CDR3 is TGTGCCAGCTGGACCTTGGACGAGCAGTACTTC. Protein sequence: CASWTLDEQYF.

This clonotype rates as medium-sized. The chain recombines TRBV19 with TRBJ2-3, with 8 bases aligning to TRBD2. Germline CDR1 reads LNHDA; CDR2 reads SQIVND (reference sequence). This CDR3 spans 15 amino acids. Unmatched junction bases numbered 9, after V lost 5 bases and J lost 5 bases. The CDR3 reads CASSSTSVRGDTQYF. The CDR3 bases are TGTGCCAGTAGTTCGACTAGCGTGAGAGGAGATACGCAGTATTTT.

Within the sample, this clonotype is medium-sized. This chain connects TRBV10-3 to TRBJ1-4; D perhaps matches TRBD1 (5 bases). The V end lost 0 bases, the J end lost 3 bases, and 8 bases lay between the germline ends. Germline V gives CDR1 ENHRY, CDR2 SYGVKD. The CDR3 length is 15 residues. The chain's CDR3 is CAISESTDSNEKLFF. Written as DNA, the CDR3 is TGTGCCATCAGTGAGTCGACAGATTCTAATGAAAAACTGTTTTTT.

In its sample, this clonotype is medium-sized. This chain joins TRBV18 and TRBJ2-1; D is unclear. Germline loops: CDR1 KGHSH, CDR2 LQKENI. This CDR3 is built from 15 residues. V lost 5 bases, J lost 0 bases, and 11 bases lay in between. CDR3 amino acids: CASSKAGYSYNEQFF. The CDR3 DNA reads as TGTGCCAGCTCAAAAGCAGGATACTCCTACAATGAGCAGTTCTTC.

The chain joins TRBV21-1 to TRBJ2-3; the tabulated D call, TRBD2, remains unverified against the DNA. TRBV21-1 corresponds to a pseudogene. This CDR3 has 14 amino acids. The CDR3 spells CARPTYRFTDTQYF. CDR3 sequence (DNA): TGTGCCCGACCGACGTACCGCTTCACAGATACGCAGTATTTT.

By share, this clonotype counts as large. The chain carries TRBV12-5 and TRBJ1-4; no definite D call. Trimming stripped 6 bases from V and 4 bases from J, with 12 bases between. In germline, CDR1 is LGHNT, CDR2 FRNRAP. The CDR3 contains 14 residues. The CDR3 here is CASGPDWSNEKLFF. CDR3 nucleotides: TGTGCTAGTGGCCCTGACTGGAGTAATGAAAAACTGTTTTTT. Full variable domain (rest looked up from reference TRBV12-5 and TRBJ1-4): DARVTQTPRHKVTEMGQEVTMRCQPILGHNTVFWYRQTMMQGLELLAYFRNRAPLDDSGMPKDRFSAEMPDATLATLKIQPSEPRDSAVYFCASGPDWSNEKLFFGSGTQLSVL.

By its share, this clonotype is large (0.1 to 1%). This chain uses TRBV28 with TRBJ2-7; D ambiguous. V lost 6 bases and J lost 3, with 24 bases in between. From germline, CDR1 is MDHEN and CDR2 SYDVKM. The CDR3 sequence is 17 residues long. Written as DNA, the CDR3 is TGTGCCAGCAGCTATACTCGGCCTTCCAAACTTCTCTACGAGCAGTACTTC. The encoded protein is CASSYTRPSKLLYEQYF.

This clonotype is deemed large. V gene TRBV28 combines with J gene TRBJ1-6; 7 bases align to TRBD1. J was trimmed by 0 bases and V by 4 bases; bases with no gene match: 15. This CDR3 comprises 20 residues. Germline values: CDR1 MDHEN, CDR2 SYDVKM. CDR3 nucleotide sequence: TGTGCCAGCAGTTCCCTCTCACCCCGGGACAGAAGCTCCTATAATTCACCCCTCCACTTT. Translating gives CASSSLSPRDRSSYNSPLHF. The full variable domain, rest sourced from reference TRBV28 and TRBJ1-6, is DVKVTQSSRYLVKRTGEKVFLECVQDMDHENMFWYRQDPGLGLRLIYFSYDVKMKEKGDIPEGYSVSREKKERFSLILESASTNQTSMYLCASSSLSPRDRSSYNSPLHFGNGTRLTVT.

This CDR3 reads CACDIAGGGDYEQYF. DNA for the CDR3: TGTGCCTGCGACATAGCGGGAGGAGGGGACTACGAGCAGTACTTC. The V call is TRBV27, the J call TRBJ2-7; TRBD2 aligns across 10 bases. Trimming took 11 bases from V and 3 from J; bases not matched to a gene: 13. This CDR3 is 15 amino acids long. Germline CDR1 MNHEY, CDR2 SMNVEV (reference sequence).

Relative to its sample, this clonotype is large. V is TRBV20-1 and J is TRBJ2-1; 10 nucleotides align to TRBD2. Germline V gives CDR1 DFQATT, CDR2 SNEGSKA (reference sequence). The CDR3 extends over 14 amino acids. V was clipped by 3 bases and J by 2 bases; unmatched bases: 1. In DNA, the CDR3 is TGCAGTGCTAGTCTAGCGGGAGCCTACAATGAGCAGTTCTTC. Amino acid sequence: CSASLAGAYNEQFF.

By sample share, this clonotype is large. The V and J genes are TRBV25-1 and TRBJ2-3; unclear D gene. V was cut by 6 bases and J by 0 bases, with 19 bases left in between. Germline V gene data show CDR1 as MGHDK and CDR2 as SYGVNS. This CDR3 has 17 residues. The CDR3 protein is CASRPITNWASTDTQYF. CDR3 in DNA: TGTGCCAGCAGACCGATTACAAATTGGGCTAGCACAGATACGCAGTATTTT. Drawing the rest from reference TRBV25-1 and TRBJ2-3, the complete variable domain is EADIYQTPRYLVIGTGKKITLECSQTMGHDKMYWYQQDPGMELHLIHYSYGVNSTEKGDLSSESTVSRIRTEHFPLTLESARPSHTSQYLCASRPITNWASTDTQYFGPGTRLTVL.

This clonotype counts as large (0.1 to 1%). The chain uses TRBV27 and TRBJ1-4, with D unresolved. CDR1 and CDR2 from the germline V gene are MNHEY and SMNVEV (reference sequence). The CDR3 is 14 residues long. With 6 bases removed from V and 8 bases from J, the gap between germline ends came to 16 bases. The CDR3 nucleotides are TGTGCCAGCAGCGCTGGATCTTATGTAGAAAAACTGTTTTTT. Translating gives CASSAGSYVEKLFF.

This clonotype rates as medium-sized. V usage is TRBV13 and J usage is TRBJ2-1, with 7 nucleotides matching TRBD1. The CDR3 loop spans 14 amino acids. Trimming removed 5 bases from V and 6 bases from J; junction bases left unmatched: 7. Per germline, CDR1 PRHDT and CDR2 FYEKMQ (reference sequence). CDR3 DNA: TGTGCCAGCAGCCCTGCCTACAGGGGCAATGAGCAGTTCTTC. This encodes CASSPAYRGNEQFF. Drawing the rest from reference TRBV13 and TRBJ2-1, the complete variable domain is AAGVIQSPRHLIKEKRETATLKCYPIPRHDTVYWYQQGPGQDPQFLISFYEKMQSDKGSIPDRFSAQQFSDYHSELNMSSLELGDSALYFCASSPAYRGNEQFFGPGTRLTVL.

This clonotype is deemed large (0.1 to 1%). The chain has TRBV28 and TRBJ2-1; 9 positions agree with TRBD2. V was pared by 7 bases and J by 8 bases, with 15 bases of the junction left unmatched. The length of the CDR3 is 16 residues. Germline V gene data show CDR1 as MDHEN and CDR2 as SYDVKM. CDR3 sequence (DNA): TGTGCCAGCACCCCCACGGTGTGGTTAGCGGGAGATGAGCAGTTCTTC. Its translation is CASTPTVWLAGDEQFF.

Comments on this clonotype: A much larger clone differs by one base, so this may be a read error. The chain joins TRBV27 to TRBJ2-7; 7 bases are a match to TRBD2. V shed 5 bases, J shed 5 bases, and the junction held 9 bases outside the gene matches. The CDR3 length is 14 residues. The germline gives CDR1 MNHEY, CDR2 SMNVEV (reference sequence). This CDR3 reads CASSGGEGPDEQYF. CDR3 nucleotides: TGTGCCAGCAGTGGGGGGGAGGGCCCAGACGAGCAGTACTTC.